This T cell receptor (beta chain) is from a study of T-cell memory formation after mild COVID-19 (dated by TCRdb to about 2021). General notes on the study: Most TCR sequence clusters were specific to one of the two donors. Longitudinal TCRalpha and TCRbeta repertoire sequencing tracked T-cell clones expanding and contracting after mild COVID-19 in a couple of donors. Two young, previously healthy adult volunteers made up the cohort, one male and one female. Results and caveats for the whole study, not just this receptor: Contracting CD4+ clones turned up mainly in the CM and EM memory subsets, whereas EMRA was where CD8+ clones were enriched. Some responding clones were detected in pre-infection memory, suggesting pre-existing cross-reactive memory T cells joined the SARS-CoV-2 response. The study covered only a couple of mild cases, and larger cohorts including severe cases with pre-infection samples were considered necessary. Balanced CD4/CD8 phenotypes were observed for clones contracting from day 15 to 85, whereas a bias towards CD4+ was observed for a second wave of clones expanding from day 15 to 37. SARS-CoV-2 specificity was not confirmed for the second-wave clones peaking on day 37.

Including the terminal cysteine and phenylalanine, the CDR3 comprises 14 residues. Only the CDR3 DNA is retained, 42 bases long and in frame from the first base. From the germline V gene (reference sequence), CDR1 is LGHDT and CDR2 is YNNKEL. V loses 2 bases of germline sequence and J loses 7 bases, and the interval between the two ends is 13 bases. As for this clonotype: It has no known antigen specificity. The record has no base qualities; no much larger clone is one base away.

Ficoll-Paque density gradient centrifugation was used to isolate PBMCs. Sequenced on an Illumina NovaSeq 6000. Using 5'RACE with constant-segment primers, TCRalpha and TCRbeta cDNA libraries were constructed, with sample barcodes and unique molecular identifiers added in the process. RNA was extracted from every sample with Trizol reagent. Libraries were amplified in two PCR steps, with a second sample barcode and Illumina TruSeq adapters added in the second step. Sequencing of libraries was performed on an Illumina NovaSeq with 2 x 150 bp paired-end reads. The paper's processing steps were these. Reads were demultiplexed and collapsed into UMI-guided consensus sequences with migec v1.2.7. Using mixcr v2.1.11, UMI consensuses were aligned to TRA and TRB V and J templates and then assembled into clonotypes. Expanded or contracted clonotypes were those called significant by both edgeR and NoisET, with noise models trained on biological replicates. For edgeR calls, the thresholds were a false discovery rate-adjusted p below 0.01 and a log2 fold-change of 1. As an exploratory analysis of dynamics, max-normalized trajectories of the 1000 most abundant clonotypes were examined by PCA with hierarchical clustering. Each responding clone was given a CD4 or CD8 phenotype based on the CD4+ and CD8+ repertoires, which had been sequenced separately. Using fastp at Q25 and MiXCR, TCRdb reprocessed the public reads and kept productive beta chains. Under each unique CDR3 protein, matching rows form one entry showing the most common genes and DNA. These V and J calls originate from TCRdb's pipeline instead of the authors' own analysis. The sample table shows approximately 290,000 distinct CDR3 sequences, and approximately 8.4% are seen once. The top ten clonotypes cover roughly 23% of the sample.

The sequence was collected from a man younger than 35 who had mild COVID-19 (a few samples of this study predate the infection). The sample titles of this study are shuffled in the database, so cell type and time point are left out; the donor was told from shared clones. The rearranged segments are TRBV3-1 and TRBJ2-3; the D gene is tentatively TRBD1 or TRBD2, each matching 6 bases. Sequenced material: PBMCs or a T cell subset sorted from them (not recorded which). The DNA reads TGTGCCAGCAGCCAACGGGGGCTAGCGAATACGCAGTATTTT. Protein translation: CASSQRGLANTQYF.